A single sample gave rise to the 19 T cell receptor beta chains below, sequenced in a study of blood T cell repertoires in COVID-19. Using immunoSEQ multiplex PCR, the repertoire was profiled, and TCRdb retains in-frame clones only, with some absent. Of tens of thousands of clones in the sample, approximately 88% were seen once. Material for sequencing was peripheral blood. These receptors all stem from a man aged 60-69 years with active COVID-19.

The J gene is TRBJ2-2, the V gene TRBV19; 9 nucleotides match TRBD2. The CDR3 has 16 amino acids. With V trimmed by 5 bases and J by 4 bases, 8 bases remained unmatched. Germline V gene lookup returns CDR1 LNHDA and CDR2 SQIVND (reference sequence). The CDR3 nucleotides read TGTGCCAGTAGTGATAGCGGGGGACGGGGCACCGGGGAGCTGTTTTTT. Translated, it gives CASSDSGGRGTGELFF.

As DNA, the CDR3 is TGTGCCAGCAGTCGTAGAGCGGCTCAAGAGACCCAGTACTTC. Protein sequence: CASSRRAAQETQYF. The rearrangement uses TRBV13 and TRBJ2-5, with a weak D call TRBD2 (5 bases). CDR1 PRHDT and CDR2 FYEKMQ come from the germline V gene (reference sequence). The CDR3 consists of 14 residues. V lost 6 bases to trimming and J lost 2 bases, with 13 bases between them. Filled out from reference TRBV13 and TRBJ2-5, the complete variable domain reads AAGVIQSPRHLIKEKRETATLKCYPIPRHDTVYWYQQGPGQDPQFLISFYEKMQSDKGSIPDRFSAQQFSDYHSELNMSSLELGDSALYFCASSRRAAQETQYFGPGTRLLVL.

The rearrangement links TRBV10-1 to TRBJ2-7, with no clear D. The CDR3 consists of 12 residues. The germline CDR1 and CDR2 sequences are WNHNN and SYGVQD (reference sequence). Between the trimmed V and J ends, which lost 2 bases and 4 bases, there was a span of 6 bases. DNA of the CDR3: TGCGCCAGCAGTGAGCAGAGGTACGAGCAGTACTTC. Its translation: CASSEQRYEQYF.

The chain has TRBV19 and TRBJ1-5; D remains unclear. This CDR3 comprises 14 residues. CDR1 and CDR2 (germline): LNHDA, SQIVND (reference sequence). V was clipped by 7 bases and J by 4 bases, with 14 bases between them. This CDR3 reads CASTEGGVNQPQHF. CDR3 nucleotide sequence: TGTGCCAGTACCGAAGGAGGAGTGAATCAGCCCCAGCATTTT.

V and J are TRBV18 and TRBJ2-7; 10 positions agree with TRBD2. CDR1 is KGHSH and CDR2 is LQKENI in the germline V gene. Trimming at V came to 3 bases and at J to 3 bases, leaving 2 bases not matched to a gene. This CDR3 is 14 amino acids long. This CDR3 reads CASSPGLANYEQYF. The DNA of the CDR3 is TGTGCCAGCTCACCGGGACTAGCGAACTACGAGCAGTACTTC.

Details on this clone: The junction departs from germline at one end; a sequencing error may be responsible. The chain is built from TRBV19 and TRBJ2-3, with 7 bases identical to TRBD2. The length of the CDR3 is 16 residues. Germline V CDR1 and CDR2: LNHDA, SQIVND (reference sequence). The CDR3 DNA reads TGTGCCAGTAGGATAGGACTAGGGATAAGCACAGATACGCAGTATTTT. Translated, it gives CASRIGLGISTDTQYF. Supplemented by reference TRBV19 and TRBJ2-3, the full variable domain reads DGGITQSPKYLFRKEGQNVTLSCEQNLNHDAMYWYRQDPGQGLRLIYYSQIVNDFQKGDIAEGYSVSREKKESFPLTVTSAQKNPTAFYLCASRIGLGISTDTQYFGPGTRLTVL.

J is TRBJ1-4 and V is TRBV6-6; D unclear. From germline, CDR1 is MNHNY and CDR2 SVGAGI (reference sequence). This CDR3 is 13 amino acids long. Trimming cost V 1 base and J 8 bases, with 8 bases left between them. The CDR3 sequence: CASSYLGPEKLFF. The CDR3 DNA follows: TGTGCCAGCAGTTACTTGGGCCCAGAAAAACTGTTTTTT.

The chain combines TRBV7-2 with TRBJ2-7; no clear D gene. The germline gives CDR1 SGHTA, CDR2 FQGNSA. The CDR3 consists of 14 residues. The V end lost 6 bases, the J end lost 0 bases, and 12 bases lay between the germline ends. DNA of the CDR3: TGTGCCAGCAGTCCTCGCGGTCGCTCCTACGAGCAGTACTTC. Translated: CASSPRGRSYEQYF.

The CDR3 nucleotides read TGTGCCAGTAGGCAAGCGGGAGTAGGGAATGAGCAGTTCTTC. Protein sequence: CASRQAGVGNEQFF. The rearrangement uses TRBV19 and TRBJ2-1, with TRBD2 matching over 8 bases. The length of the CDR3 is 14 residues. The trim removed 6 bases at V and 7 bases at J, leaving 8 bases unmatched. The germline gives CDR1 LNHDA, CDR2 SQIVND (reference sequence).

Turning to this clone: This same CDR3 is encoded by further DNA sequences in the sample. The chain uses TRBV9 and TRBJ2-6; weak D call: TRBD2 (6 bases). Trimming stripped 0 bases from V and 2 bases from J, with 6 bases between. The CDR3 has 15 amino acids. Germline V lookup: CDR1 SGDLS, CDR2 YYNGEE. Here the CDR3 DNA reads TGTGCCAGCAGCGTAGGCGGGGCTGGGGCCAACGTCCTGACTTTC. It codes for CASSVGGAGANVLTF. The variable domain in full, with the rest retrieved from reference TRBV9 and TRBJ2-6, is DSGVTQTPKHLITATGQRVTLRCSPRSGDLSVYWYQQSLDQGLQFLIQYYNGEERAKGNILERFSAQQFPDLHSELNLSSLELGDSALYFCASSVGGAGANVLTFGAGSRLTVL.

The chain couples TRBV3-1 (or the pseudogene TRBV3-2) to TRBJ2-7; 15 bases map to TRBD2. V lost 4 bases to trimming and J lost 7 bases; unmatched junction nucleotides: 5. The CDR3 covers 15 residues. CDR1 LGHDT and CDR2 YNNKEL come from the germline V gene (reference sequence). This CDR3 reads CASSPSGTSGREQYF. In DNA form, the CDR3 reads TGTGCCAGCAGCCCCTCAGGGACTAGCGGGAGGGAGCAGTACTTC.

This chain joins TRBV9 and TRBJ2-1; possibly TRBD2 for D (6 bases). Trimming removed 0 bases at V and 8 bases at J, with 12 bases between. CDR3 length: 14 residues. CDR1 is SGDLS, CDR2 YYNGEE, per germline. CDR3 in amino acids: CASSVVGGSDEQFF. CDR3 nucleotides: TGTGCCAGCAGCGTAGTGGGGGGAAGCGATGAGCAGTTCTTC.

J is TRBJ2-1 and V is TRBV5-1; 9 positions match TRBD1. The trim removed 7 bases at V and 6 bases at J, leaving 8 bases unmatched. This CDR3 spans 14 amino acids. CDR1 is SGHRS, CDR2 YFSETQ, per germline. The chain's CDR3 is CASVLQGAGNEQFF. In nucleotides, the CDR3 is TGCGCCAGCGTACTACAGGGGGCGGGCAATGAGCAGTTCTTC.

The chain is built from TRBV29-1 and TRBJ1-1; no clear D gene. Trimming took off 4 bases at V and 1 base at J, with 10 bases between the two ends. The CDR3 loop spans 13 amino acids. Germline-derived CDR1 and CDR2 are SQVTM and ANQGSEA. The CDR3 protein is CSVAAERNTEAFF. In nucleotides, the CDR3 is TGCAGCGTTGCGGCAGAGCGGAACACTGAAGCTTTCTTT.

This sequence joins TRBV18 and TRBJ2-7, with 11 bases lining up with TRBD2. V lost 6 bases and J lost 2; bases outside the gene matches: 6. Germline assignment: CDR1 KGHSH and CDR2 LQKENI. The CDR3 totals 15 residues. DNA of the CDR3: TGTGCCAGCTCTCCCGGGACTAGCGGCACCTACGAGCAGTACTTC. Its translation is CASSPGTSGTYEQYF. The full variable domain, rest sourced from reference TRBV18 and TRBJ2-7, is NAGVMQNPRHLVRRRGQEARLRCSPMKGHSHVYWYRQLPEEGLKFMVYLQKENIIDESGMPKERFSAEFPKEGPSILRIQQVVRGDSAAYFCASSPGTSGTYEQYFGPGTRLTVT.

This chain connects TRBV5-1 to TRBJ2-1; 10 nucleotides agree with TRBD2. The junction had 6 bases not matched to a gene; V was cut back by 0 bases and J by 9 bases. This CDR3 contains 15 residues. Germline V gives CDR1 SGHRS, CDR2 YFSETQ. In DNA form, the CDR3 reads TGCGCCAGCAGCTTGGATCCTAGCGGGAGTGGTGAGCAGTTCTTC. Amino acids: CASSLDPSGSGEQFF. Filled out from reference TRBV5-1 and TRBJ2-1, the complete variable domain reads KAGVTQTPRYLIKTRGQQVTLSCSPISGHRSVSWYQQTPGQGLQFLFEYFSETQRNKGNFPGRFSGRQFSNSRSEMNVSTLELGDSALYLCASSLDPSGSGEQFFGPGTRLTVL.

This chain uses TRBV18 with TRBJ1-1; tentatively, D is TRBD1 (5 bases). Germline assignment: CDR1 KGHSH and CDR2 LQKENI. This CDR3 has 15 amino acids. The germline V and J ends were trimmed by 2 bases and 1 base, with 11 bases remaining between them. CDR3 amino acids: CASSPAGTQNTEAFF. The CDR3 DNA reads TGTGCCAGCTCACCAGCGGGGACGCAGAACACTGAAGCTTTCTTT.

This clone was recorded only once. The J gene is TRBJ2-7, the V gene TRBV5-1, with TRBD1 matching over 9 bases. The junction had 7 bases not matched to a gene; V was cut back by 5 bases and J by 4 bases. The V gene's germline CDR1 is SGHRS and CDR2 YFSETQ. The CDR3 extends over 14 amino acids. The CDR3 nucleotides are TGCGCCAGCAGTTTCGGGACAGGGTTTTACGAGCAGTACTTC. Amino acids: CASSFGTGFYEQYF. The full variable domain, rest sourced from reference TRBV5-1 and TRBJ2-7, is KAGVTQTPRYLIKTRGQQVTLSCSPISGHRSVSWYQQTPGQGLQFLFEYFSETQRNKGNFPGRFSGRQFSNSRSEMNVSTLELGDSALYLCASSFGTGFYEQYFGPGTRLTVT.

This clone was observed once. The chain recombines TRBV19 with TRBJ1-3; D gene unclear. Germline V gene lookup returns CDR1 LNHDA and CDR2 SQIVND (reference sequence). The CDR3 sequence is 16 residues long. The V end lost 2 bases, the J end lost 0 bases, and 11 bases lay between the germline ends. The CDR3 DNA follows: TGTGCCAGTAGTATACCTGGGCCCTACTCTGGAAACACCATATATTTT. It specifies CASSIPGPYSGNTIYF.